This paragraph covers one T cell receptor beta chain sequence. This specimen belongs to a study of shared clonotypes between healthy human individuals. V lost 4 bases and J lost 0, with 17 bases in between. Germline CDR1 SGHNT, CDR2 YYREEE (reference sequence). The CDR3 extends over 17 amino acids. Source study methods: ImmunoSEQ junction-only sequences lacked quality scores, so their filtering differed. The assay was immunoSEQ multiplex PCR, and TCRdb's table has in-frame clones only and misses some. V and J calls plus clone size are reproduced from that table; the DNA served to infer D and trimming. The top ten hold 34% of the sample, which has some 690,000 clones, roughly 88% seen once.

The V and J genes are TRBV5-4 and TRBJ1-3, with unresolved D. The receptor comes from a man aged 18 to 30 in good health. Some clones in this sample may be carry-over from other donors' samples. The sequenced material came from memory CD8+ T cells from PBMCs. Subset specified: CD45RO+ cells pooled with CCR7-negative TemRA cells. The CDR3 bases are TGTGCCAGCAGCCAAGAAATCCCGGGCATCTCTGGAAACACCATATATTTT. Encoded protein: CASSQEIPGISGNTIYF.